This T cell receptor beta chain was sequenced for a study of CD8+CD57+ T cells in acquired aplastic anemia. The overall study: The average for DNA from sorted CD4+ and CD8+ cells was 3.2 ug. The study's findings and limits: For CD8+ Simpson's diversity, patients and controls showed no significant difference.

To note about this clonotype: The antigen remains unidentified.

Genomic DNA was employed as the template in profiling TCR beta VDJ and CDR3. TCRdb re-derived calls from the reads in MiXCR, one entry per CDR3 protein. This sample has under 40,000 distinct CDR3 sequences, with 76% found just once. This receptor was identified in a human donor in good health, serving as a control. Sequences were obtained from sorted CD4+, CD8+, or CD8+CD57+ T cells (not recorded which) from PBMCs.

The CDR3: CATSRGTGVKGEQYF. The CDR3 DNA sequence: TGTGCCACCAGCAGAGGCACGGGAGTGAAGGGCGAGCAGTACTTC. This sequence joins TRBV15 and TRBJ2-7; the D gene is possibly TRBD2 (6 bases). The ends were cut back, 1 base at V and 6 bases at J, with 16 bases in the middle. Germline assignment: CDR1 LNHNV and CDR2 YYDKDF (reference sequence). The CDR3 is 15 residues long.